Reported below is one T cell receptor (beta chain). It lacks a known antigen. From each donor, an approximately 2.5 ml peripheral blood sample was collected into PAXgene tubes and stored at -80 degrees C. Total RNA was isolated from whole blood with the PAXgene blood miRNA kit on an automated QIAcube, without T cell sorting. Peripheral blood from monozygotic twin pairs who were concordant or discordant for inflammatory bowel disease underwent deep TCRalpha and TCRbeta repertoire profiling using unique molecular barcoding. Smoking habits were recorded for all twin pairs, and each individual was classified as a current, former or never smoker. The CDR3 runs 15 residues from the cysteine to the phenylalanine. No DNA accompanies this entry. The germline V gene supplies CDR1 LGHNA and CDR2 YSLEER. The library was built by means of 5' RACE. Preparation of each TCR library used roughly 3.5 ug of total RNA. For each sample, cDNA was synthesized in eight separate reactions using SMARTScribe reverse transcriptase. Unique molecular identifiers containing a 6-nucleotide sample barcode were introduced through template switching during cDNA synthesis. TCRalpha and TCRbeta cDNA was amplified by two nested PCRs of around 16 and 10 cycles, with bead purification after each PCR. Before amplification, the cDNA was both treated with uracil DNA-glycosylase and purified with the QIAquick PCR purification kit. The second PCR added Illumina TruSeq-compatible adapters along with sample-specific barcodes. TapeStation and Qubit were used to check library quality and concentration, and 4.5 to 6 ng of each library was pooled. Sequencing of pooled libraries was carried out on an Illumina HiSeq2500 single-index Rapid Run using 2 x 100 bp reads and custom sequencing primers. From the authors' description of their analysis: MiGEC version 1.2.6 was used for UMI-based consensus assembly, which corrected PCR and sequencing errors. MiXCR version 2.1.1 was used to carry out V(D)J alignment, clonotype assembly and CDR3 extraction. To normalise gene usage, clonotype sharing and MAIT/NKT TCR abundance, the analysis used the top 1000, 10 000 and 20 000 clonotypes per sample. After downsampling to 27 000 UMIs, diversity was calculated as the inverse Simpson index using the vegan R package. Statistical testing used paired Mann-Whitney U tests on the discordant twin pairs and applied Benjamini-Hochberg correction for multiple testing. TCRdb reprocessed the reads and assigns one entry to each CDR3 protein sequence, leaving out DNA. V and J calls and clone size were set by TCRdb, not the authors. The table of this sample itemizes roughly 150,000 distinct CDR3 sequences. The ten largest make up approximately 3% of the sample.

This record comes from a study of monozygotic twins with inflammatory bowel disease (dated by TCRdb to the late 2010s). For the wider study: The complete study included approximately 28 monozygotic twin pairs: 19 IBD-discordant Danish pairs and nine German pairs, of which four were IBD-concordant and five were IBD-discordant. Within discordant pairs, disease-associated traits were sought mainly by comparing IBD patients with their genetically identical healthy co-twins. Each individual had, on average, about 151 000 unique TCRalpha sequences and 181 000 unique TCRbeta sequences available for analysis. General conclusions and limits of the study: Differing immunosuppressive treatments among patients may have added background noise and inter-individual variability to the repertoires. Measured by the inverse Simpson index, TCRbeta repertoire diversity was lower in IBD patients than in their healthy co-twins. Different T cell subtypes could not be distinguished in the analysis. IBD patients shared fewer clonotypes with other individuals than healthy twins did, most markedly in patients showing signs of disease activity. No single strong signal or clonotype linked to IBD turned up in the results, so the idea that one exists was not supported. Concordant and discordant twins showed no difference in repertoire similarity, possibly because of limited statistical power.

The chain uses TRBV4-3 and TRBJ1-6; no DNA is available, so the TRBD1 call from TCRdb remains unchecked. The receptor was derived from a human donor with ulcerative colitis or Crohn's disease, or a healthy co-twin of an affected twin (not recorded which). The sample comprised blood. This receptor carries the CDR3 CASSQVPGGNSPLHF.